This TCR beta chain was found in a study of blood T cell repertoires in COVID-19. Study-level information: COVID-19 samples, acute and convalescent, were from the United States, Italy and Spain. The analysed material was cDNA or gDNA that came from T cells, B-cell-depleted T cells, or PBMCs.

Original analysis: Amplification with reference gene primers provided the estimates of nucleated cell counts. The table came from immunoSEQ multiplex PCR; TCRdb's copy has only in-frame clones and leaves some out. The V and J calls and clone size are taken from that table; D and trimming were inferred from the DNA. Of about 91,000 clones listed, about 91% are singletons. What was sequenced was peripheral blood. This receptor was obtained from a woman aged 70 to 79 with acute or convalescent COVID-19.

The CDR3 loop is CASGPGRGGDNEQFF. CDR3 sequence (DNA): TGTGCTAGTGGCCCCGGGCGGGGGGGCGACAATGAGCAGTTCTTC. The J gene is TRBJ2-1, the V gene TRBV12-5; TRBD2 agrees at 9 bases. This CDR3 contains 15 residues. Germline loops: CDR1 LGHNT, CDR2 FRNRAP. J lost 5 bases, V lost 6 bases, and 8 bases had no gene match.